This is a list of T cell receptor beta chains from one sample in a study of long-term antiretroviral therapy in people with HIV. Profiled with immunoSEQ multiplex PCR; TCRdb holds only in-frame clones, not every one. The sample consists of just under 30,000 clones, 80% to 90% of them appearing once. Sequenced here: unsorted PBMCs, sampled roughly 5 years before starting antiretroviral therapy. These receptors came from a man aged 50 to 60 with HIV. Both conserved end residues are part of each CDR3. Fields, in order: D gene, V gene, J gene, clone size, CDR3 DNA, CDR3 protein. The D gene is left open where the match is weak. Clone size is stated in some rows and not others, as once, few, many or a class when expanded.

-	TRBV7-9	TRBJ2-7	-	TGTGCCAGCAGCTTAACGGCAGGGTTCCACGAGCAGTACTTC	CASSLTAGFHEQYF
TRBD1	TRBV19	TRBJ1-5	-	TGTGCCAGTAAACAGGGGGCGGGGGGTAGCAATCAGCCCCAGCATTTT	CASKQGAGGSNQPQHF
-	TRBV5-6	TRBJ1-5	-	TGTGCCAGCAGCATAAACAATCAGCCCCAGCATTTT	CASSINNQPQHF
TRBD1	TRBV30	TRBJ1-5	-	TGTGCCTGGAGTGTAGGGACAGGCAATCAGCCCCAGCATTTT	CAWSVGTGNQPQHF
-	TRBV29-1	TRBJ1-2	few	TGCAGCGTTGAGGGCAACTATGGCTACACCTTC	CSVEGNYGYTF
-	TRBV5-1	TRBJ2-2	-	TGCGCCAGCAGCCCTGGGACTTTTCAGAACACCGGGGAGCTGTTTTTT	CASSPGTFQNTGELFF
TRBD1	TRBV7-3	TRBJ2-5	-	TGTGCCAGCAGCTGGGACGGCGCAGGGGGCAGAGAGACCCAGTACTTC	CASSWDGAGGRETQYF
-	TRBV29-1	TRBJ1-3	-	TGCAGCGTTGGCCCAGACTCTCTTGGAAACACCATATATTTT	CSVGPDSLGNTIYF
-	TRBV9	TRBJ1-5	-	TGTGCCAGCAGCGTAGGACCGGCACAGCCCCAGCATTTT	CASSVGPAQPQHF
-	TRBV28	TRBJ2-7	-	TGTGCCAGCAGTTTCGGGTTCTCCTACGAGCAGTACTTC	CASSFGFSYEQYF
-	TRBV6-5	TRBJ1-2	-	TGTGCCAGCAGTTACCAGCTGGGGGGGGTCGGCGGCTACACCTTC	CASSYQLGGVGGYTF
-	TRBV5-6	TRBJ1-1	-	TGTGCCAGCAGCTTGCCAGACAACCCCTCTATGAACACTGAAGCTTTCTTT	CASSLPDNPSMNTEAFF
-	TRBV6-5	TRBJ1-2	-	TGTGCCAGCACCTCCCCAGGGGATGGCTACACCTTC	CASTSPGDGYTF
TRBD2	TRBV2	TRBJ2-7	-	TGTGCCAGCAGTGACCAAGCGGGGGGCTACGAGCAGTACTTC	CASSDQAGGYEQYF
-	TRBV5-8	TRBJ1-3	-	TGTGCCAGCAGCTTGGTCGGTTCAGGGGCCTCTGGAAACACCATATATTTT	CASSLVGSGASGNTIYF
TRBD2	TRBV5-1	TRBJ2-3	-	TGCGCCAGCAGCTTGTCCCGGGCGGGGGGCGCAGATACGCAGTATTTT	CASSLSRAGGADTQYF
TRBD1	TRBV11-2	TRBJ2-7	few	TGTGCCAGCAGCTTATCAGGGACAGTGTACGAGCAGTACTTC	CASSLSGTVYEQYF
TRBD2	TRBV9	TRBJ2-5	-	TGTGCCAGCAGCGTAGCTTCCCTAGCGGGAGGTGGGGGAGAGACCCAGTACTTC	CASSVASLAGGGGETQYF
-	TRBV7-2	TRBJ1-3	-	TGTGCCAGCAGCTTATTTGGGCAGGGATTGAGCTCTGGAAACACCATATATTTT	CASSLFGQGLSSGNTIYF
-	TRBV19	TRBJ2-1	-	TGTGCCAGCCCCAAGCCAAATGAGCAGTTCTTC	CASPKPNEQFF
-	TRBV5-4	TRBJ2-5	-	TGTGCCAGCAGCTTGGACGGGTTGGGCCAGGAGACCCAGTACTTC	CASSLDGLGQETQYF
-	TRBV10-1	TRBJ2-3	-	TGCGCCAGCAGCGACCCCCAGACTAGCACAGATACGCAGTATTTT	CASSDPQTSTDTQYF
-	TRBV19	TRBJ2-3	-	TGTGCCAGTAGTATCCTAGCGGTGACAGGTACGCAGTATTTT	CASSILAVTGTQYF
-	TRBV11-2	TRBJ2-3	-	TGTGCCAGCAGCTTAGCGGGCACAGATACGCAGTATTTT	CASSLAGTDTQYF
-	TRBV15	TRBJ1-1	-	TGTGCCACCAGCAGATCCCCCCAGGCTGAAGCTTTCTTT	CATSRSPQAEAFF
-	TRBV28	TRBJ1-6	few	TGTGCCAGCAGTACCGCCCGTTCACCCCTCCACTTT	CASSTARSPLHF
-	TRBV7-9	TRBJ2-7	-	TGTGCCAGCAGCCTCCTCGTGGGCGAGCAGTACTTC	CASSLLVGEQYF
-	TRBV30	TRBJ2-7	-	TGTGCCTGGAGCTACGGGACGTCGACCTACGAGCAGTACTTC	CAWSYGTSTYEQYF
TRBD1	TRBV9	TRBJ2-3	-	TGTGCCAGCAGCTTACGGACAGGGGCGGAGGGCACAGATACGCAGTATTTT	CASSLRTGAEGTDTQYF
TRBD1	TRBV4-1	TRBJ1-4	-	TGCGCCAGCAGCCAAGACGACAGGGGATATGAAAAACTGTTTTTT	CASSQDDRGYEKLFF
-	TRBV5-1	TRBJ2-6	once	TGCGCCAGCAGCTTTCGTCCCTCTGGGGCCAACGTCCTGACTTTC	CASSFRPSGANVLTF
-	TRBV27	TRBJ1-2	-	TGTGCCAGCAGAGGTGAGACCTATGGCTACACCTTC	CASRGETYGYTF
TRBD2	TRBV13	TRBJ2-7	-	TGTGCCAGCAGCCTAACCCCGCGGGAGCTACGCTACGAGCAGTACTTC	CASSLTPRELRYEQYF
-	TRBV6-1	TRBJ2-7	-	TGTGCCGGACGATCACAGCTGGGCGAGCAGTACTTC	CAGRSQLGEQYF
TRBD2	TRBV7-2	TRBJ2-1	-	TGTGCCAGCAGCCCAGGAGGCGGGGGTTCCTACAATGAGCAGTTCTTC	CASSPGGGGSYNEQFF
-	TRBV9	TRBJ2-3	-	TGTGCCAGCAGCGCCCGACCTCACACAGATACGCAGTATTTT	CASSARPHTDTQYF
TRBD2	TRBV7-9	TRBJ2-3	-	TGTGCCAGCAGCCGGGGGGTATATGGCACAGATACGCAGTATTTT	CASSRGVYGTDTQYF
-	TRBV2	TRBJ2-5	-	TGTGCCAGCGGGATCGGAGGGGAGACCCAGTACTTC	CASGIGGETQYF
TRBD1	TRBV6-1	TRBJ2-3	-	TGTGCCAGCTCGGGACAGTTCAACACAGATACGCAGTATTTT	CASSGQFNTDTQYF
-	TRBV5-1	TRBJ2-2	-	TGCGCCAGCAGCCCAAACCAAAGACAGCCATACACCGGGGAGCTGTTTTTT	CASSPNQRQPYTGELFF